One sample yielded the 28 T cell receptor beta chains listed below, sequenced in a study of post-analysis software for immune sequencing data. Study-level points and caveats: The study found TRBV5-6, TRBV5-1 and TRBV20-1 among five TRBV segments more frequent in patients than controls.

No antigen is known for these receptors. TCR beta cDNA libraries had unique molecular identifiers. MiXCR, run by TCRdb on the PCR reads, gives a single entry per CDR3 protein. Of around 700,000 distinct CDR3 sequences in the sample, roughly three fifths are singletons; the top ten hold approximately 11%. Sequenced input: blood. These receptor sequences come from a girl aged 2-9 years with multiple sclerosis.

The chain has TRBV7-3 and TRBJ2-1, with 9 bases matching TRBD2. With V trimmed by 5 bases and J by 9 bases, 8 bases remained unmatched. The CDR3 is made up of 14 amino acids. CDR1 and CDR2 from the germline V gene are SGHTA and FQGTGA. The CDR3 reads CASSPLAGEGEQFF. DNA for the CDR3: TGTGCCAGCAGCCCCTTAGCGGGAGAGGGTGAGCAGTTCTTC.

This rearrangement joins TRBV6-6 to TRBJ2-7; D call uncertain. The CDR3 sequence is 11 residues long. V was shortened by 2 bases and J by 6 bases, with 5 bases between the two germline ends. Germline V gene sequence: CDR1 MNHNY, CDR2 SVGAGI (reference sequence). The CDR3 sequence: CASSYEGEQYF. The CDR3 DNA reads TGTGCCAGCAGTTACGAAGGCGAGCAGTACTTC.

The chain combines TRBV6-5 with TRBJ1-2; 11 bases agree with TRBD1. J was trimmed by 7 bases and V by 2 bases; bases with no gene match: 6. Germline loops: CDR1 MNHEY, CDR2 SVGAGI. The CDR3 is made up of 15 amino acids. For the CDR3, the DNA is TGTGCCAGCAGTTACGGACAGGGGGCTTTATCTGGCTACACCTTC. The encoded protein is CASSYGQGALSGYTF.

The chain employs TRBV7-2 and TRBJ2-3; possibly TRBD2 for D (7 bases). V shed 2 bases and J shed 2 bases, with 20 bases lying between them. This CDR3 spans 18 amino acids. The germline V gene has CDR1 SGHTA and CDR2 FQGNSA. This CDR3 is CASSLSPFGAGATDTQYF. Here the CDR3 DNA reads TGTGCCAGCAGCTTATCCCCATTTGGGGCGGGGGCCACAGATACGCAGTATTTT.

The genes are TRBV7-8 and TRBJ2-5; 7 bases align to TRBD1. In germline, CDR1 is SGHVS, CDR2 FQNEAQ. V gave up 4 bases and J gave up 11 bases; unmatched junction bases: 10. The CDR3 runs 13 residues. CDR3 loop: CASSSYRGREQYF. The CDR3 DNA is TGTGCCAGCAGCTCTTACAGGGGTAGGGAGCAGTACTTC.

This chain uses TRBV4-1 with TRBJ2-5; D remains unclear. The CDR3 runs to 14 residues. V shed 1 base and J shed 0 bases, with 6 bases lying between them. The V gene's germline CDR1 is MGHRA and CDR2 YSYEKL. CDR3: CASSQAAHQETQYF. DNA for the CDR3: TGCGCCAGCAGCCAAGCAGCACACCAAGAGACCCAGTACTTC.

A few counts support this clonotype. CDR3 region: CASSVNHRGRLTDTQYF. The DNA of the CDR3 is TGTGCCAGCAGCGTAAACCACAGGGGGCGGTTGACAGATACGCAGTATTTT. V is TRBV7-3 and J is TRBJ2-3, with 9 bases lining up with TRBD1. There are 17 residues in the CDR3. Germline values: CDR1 SGHTA, CDR2 FQGTGA. J lost 3 bases, V lost 5 bases, and 12 bases had no gene match. Drawing the rest from reference TRBV7-3 and TRBJ2-3, the complete variable domain is GAGVSQTPSNKVTEKGKYVELRCDPISGHTALYWYRQSLGQGPEFLIYFQGTGAADDSGLPNDRFFAVRPEGSVSTLKIQRTERGDSAVYLCASSVNHRGRLTDTQYFGPGTRLTVL.

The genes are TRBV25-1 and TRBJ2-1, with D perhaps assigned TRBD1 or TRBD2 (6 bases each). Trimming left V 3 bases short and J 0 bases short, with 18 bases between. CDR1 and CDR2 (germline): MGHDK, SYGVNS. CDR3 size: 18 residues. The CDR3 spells CASSDRTGRMSSYNEQFF. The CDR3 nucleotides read TGTGCCAGCAGTGATCGTACAGGGAGGATGAGCTCCTACAATGAGCAGTTCTTC.

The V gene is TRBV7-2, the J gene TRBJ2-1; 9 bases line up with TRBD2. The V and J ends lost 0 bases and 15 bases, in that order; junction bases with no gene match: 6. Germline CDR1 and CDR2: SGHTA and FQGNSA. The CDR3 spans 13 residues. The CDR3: CASSLAASGDRFF. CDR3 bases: TGTGCCAGCAGCTTAGCGGCTAGCGGGGATCGGTTCTTC.

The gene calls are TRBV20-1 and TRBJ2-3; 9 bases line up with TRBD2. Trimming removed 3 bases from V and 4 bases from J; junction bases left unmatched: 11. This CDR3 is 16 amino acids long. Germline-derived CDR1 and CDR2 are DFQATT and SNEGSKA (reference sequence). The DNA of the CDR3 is TGCAGTGCTAGGCTTCTGGCTAGCGGGAAAGCAGATACGCAGTATTTT. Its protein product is CSARLLASGKADTQYF.

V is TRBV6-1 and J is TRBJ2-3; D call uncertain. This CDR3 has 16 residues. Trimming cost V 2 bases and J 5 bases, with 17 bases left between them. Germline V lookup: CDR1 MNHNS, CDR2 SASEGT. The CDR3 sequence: CASSERADSVLDTQYF. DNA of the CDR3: TGTGCCAGCAGTGAAAGGGCCGATTCTGTGTTAGATACGCAGTATTTT.

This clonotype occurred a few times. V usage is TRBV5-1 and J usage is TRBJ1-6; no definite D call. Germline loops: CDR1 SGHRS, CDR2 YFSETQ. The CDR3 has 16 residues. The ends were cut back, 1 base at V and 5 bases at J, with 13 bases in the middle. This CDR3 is CASSLTAVGNNSPLHF. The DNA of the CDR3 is TGCGCCAGCAGCTTGACGGCGGTCGGGAATAATTCACCCCTCCACTTT.

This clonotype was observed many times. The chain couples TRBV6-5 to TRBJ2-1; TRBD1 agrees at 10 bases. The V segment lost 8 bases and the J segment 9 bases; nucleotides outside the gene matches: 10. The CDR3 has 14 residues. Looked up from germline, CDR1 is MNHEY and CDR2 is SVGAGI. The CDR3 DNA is TGTGCCAGCCGCGGGACAGGGGTGCATACTGAGCAGTTCTTC. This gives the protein CASRGTGVHTEQFF.

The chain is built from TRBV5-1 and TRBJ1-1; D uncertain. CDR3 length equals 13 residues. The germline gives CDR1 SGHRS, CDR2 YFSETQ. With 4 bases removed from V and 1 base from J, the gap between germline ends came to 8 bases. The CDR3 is CASSGSRNTEAFF. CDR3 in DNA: TGCGCCAGCAGCGGTAGTAGGAACACTGAAGCTTTCTTT.

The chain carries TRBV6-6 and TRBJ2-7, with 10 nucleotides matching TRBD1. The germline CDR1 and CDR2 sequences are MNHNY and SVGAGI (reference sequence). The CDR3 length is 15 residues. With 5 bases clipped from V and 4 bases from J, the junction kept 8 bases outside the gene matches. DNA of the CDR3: TGTGCCAGCAGTGGCTCGGGACAGGGGTTGTACGAGCAGTACTTC. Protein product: CASSGSGQGLYEQYF.

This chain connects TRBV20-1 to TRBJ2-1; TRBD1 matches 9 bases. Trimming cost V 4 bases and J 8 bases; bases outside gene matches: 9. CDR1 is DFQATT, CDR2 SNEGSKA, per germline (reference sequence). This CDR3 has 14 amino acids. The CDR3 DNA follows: TGCAGTGCTACTACCGGGACAGGGACTGATGAGCAGTTCTTC. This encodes CSATTGTGTDEQFF.

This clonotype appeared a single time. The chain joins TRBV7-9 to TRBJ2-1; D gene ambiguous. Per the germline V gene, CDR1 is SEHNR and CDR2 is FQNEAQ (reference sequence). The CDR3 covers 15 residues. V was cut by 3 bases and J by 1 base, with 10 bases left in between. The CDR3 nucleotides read TGTGCCAGCAGCTTTGAATACGGTTCCTACAATGAGCAGTTCTTC. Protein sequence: CASSFEYGSYNEQFF.

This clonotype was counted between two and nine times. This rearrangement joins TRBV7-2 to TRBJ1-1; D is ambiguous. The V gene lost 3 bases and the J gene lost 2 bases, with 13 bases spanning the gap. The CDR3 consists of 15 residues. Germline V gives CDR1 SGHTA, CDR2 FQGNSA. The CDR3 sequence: CASSLWTGGNTEAFF. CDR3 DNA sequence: TGTGCCAGCAGCTTGTGGACCGGTGGAAACACTGAAGCTTTCTTT.

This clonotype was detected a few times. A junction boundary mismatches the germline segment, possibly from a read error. CDR3 in DNA: TGTGCCAGCAGCTTAGCGGGGCCCGACTATGGCTACACCTTC. Residues: CASSLAGPDYGYTF. V usage is TRBV5-1 and J usage is TRBJ1-2; maybe TRBD1 (5 bases). The germline V gene has CDR1 SGHRS and CDR2 YFSETQ. This CDR3 has 14 residues.

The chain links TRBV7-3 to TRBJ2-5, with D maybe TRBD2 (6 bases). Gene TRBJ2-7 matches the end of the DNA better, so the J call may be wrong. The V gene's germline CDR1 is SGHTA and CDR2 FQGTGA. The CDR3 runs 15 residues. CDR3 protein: CASSQGRKGNNEQYF. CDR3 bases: TGTGCCAGCAGCCAAGGGAGGAAAGGGAACAACGAGCAGTACTTC.

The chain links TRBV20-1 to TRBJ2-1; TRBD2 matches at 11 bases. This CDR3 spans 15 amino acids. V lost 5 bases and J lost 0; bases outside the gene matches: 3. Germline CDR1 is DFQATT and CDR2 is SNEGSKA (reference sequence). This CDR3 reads CSAPGLADSYNEQFF. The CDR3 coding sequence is TGCAGTGCTCCGGGACTAGCGGACTCCTACAATGAGCAGTTCTTC.

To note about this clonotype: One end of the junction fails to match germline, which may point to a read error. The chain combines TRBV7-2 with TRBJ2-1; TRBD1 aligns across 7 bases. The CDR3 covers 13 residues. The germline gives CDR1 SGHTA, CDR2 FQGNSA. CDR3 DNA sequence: TGTGTCAGCAGCTTAGACAGGGTAAATGAGCAGTTCTTC. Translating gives CVSSLDRVNEQFF.

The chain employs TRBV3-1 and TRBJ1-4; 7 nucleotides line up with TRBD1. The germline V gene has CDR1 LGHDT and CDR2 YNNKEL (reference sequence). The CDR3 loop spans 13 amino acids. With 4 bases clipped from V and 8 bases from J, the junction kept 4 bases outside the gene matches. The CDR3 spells CASSPGTEEKLFF. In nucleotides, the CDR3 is TGTGCCAGCAGCCCAGGGACAGAGGAAAAACTGTTTTTT.

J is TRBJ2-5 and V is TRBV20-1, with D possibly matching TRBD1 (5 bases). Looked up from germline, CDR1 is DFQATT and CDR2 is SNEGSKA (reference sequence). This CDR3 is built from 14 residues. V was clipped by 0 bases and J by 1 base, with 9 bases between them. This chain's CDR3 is CSARDTQGQETQYF. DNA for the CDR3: TGCAGTGCTAGAGATACGCAGGGCCAAGAGACCCAGTACTTC.

The CDR3 protein is CASSRGQGTSGTEAFF. DNA of the CDR3: TGTGCCAGCAGTCGAGGACAGGGGACTTCCGGCACTGAAGCTTTCTTT. V gene TRBV2 combines with J gene TRBJ1-1; 9 bases match TRBD1. J lost 4 bases, V lost 5 bases, and 11 bases had no gene match. This CDR3 spans 16 amino acids. Germline CDR1 and CDR2: SNHLY and FYNNEI.

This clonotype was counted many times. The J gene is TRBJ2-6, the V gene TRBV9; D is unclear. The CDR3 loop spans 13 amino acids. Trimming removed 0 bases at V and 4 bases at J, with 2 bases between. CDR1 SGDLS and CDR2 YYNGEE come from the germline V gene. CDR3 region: CASSVVGANVLTF. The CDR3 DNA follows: TGTGCCAGCAGCGTAGTCGGGGCCAACGTCCTGACTTTC.

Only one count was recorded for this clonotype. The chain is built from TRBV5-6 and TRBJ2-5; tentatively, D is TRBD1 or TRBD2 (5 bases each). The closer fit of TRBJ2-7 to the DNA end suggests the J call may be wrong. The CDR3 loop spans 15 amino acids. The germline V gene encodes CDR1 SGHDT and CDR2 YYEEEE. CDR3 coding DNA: TGTGCCAGCAGCCGAACCGGGACGTTATCCTACGAGCAGTACTTC. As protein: CASSRTGTLSYEQYF.

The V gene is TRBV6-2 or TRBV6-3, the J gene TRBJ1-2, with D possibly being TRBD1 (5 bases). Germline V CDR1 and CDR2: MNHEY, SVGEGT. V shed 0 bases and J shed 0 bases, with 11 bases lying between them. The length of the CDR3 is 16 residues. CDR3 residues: CASSYSWGRANYGYTF. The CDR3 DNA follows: TGTGCCAGCAGTTACTCGTGGGGGAGAGCTAACTATGGCTACACCTTC.